The T cell receptor beta chain under discussion was sequenced for a study of cytomegalovirus exposure and HLA in healthy donors. Study details: The Caucasian-associated ancestry cluster contained around four fifths of the approximately 400 genotyped donors. Overall study results and limits: As a later analysis revealed, the rate of TCR association differed by HLA locus, with DRB1 most and HLA-C fewest. Several of the most significant clusters were apparently associated with common viral pathogens in a later analysis. Confirmation was obtained in vitro that a few CMV-associated chains are specific for CMV antigens.

The primer mix had 60 Vbeta and 13 Jbeta primers. Here immunoSEQ multiplex PCR was the method, and the copy in TCRdb shows in-frame clones only, minus some. Recorded here are some 71,000 clones; the top ten clones represent about 1.7%. For this clone: Its target is unknown. Compared with germline, one end of the junction differs, possibly owing to a read error.

Germline V CDR1 and CDR2: LGHNA, YSLEER. This CDR3 has 20 amino acids. The chain employs TRBV4-3 and TRBJ1-5; D is ambiguous. The sample taken for sequencing was PBMCs. The receptor's source is a woman aged 25 to 39 in good health and CMV-seronegative. CDR3 sequence reads: CASSQEWEGTSILSNQPQHF. The CDR3 DNA sequence: TGCGCCAGCAGTCAAGAATGGGAGGGTACATCAATTTTAAGCAATCAGCCCCAGCATTTT.